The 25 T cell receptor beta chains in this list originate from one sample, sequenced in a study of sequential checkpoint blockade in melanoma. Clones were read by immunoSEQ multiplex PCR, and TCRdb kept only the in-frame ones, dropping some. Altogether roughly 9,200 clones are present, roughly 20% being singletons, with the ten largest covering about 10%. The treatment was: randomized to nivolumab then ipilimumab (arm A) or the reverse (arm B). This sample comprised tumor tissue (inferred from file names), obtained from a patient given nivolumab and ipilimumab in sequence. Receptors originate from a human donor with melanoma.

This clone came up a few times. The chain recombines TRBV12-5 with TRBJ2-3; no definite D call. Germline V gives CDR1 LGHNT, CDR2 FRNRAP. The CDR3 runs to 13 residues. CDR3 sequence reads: CASNLLGSDTQYF. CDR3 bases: TGTGCCAGCAACCTACTCGGCTCAGATACGCAGTATTTT.

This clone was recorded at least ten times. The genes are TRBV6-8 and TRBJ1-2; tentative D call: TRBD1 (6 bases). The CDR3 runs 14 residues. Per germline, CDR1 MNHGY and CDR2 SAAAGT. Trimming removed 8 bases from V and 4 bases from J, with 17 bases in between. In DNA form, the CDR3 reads TGTGCCAGCGTAAGAGGGGACATACCCTATGGCTACACCTTC. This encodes CASVRGDIPYGYTF.

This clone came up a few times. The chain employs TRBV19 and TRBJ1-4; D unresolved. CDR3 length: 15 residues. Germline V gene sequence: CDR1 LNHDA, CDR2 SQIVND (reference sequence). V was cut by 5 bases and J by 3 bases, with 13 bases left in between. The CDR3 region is CASSALRVANEKLFF. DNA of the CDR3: TGTGCCAGTAGTGCCCTGAGAGTGGCTAATGAAAAACTGTTTTTT. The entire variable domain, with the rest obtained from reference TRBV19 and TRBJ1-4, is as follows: DGGITQSPKYLFRKEGQNVTLSCEQNLNHDAMYWYRQDPGQGLRLIYYSQIVNDFQKGDIAEGYSVSREKKESFPLTVTSAQKNPTAFYLCASSALRVANEKLFFGSGTQLSVL.

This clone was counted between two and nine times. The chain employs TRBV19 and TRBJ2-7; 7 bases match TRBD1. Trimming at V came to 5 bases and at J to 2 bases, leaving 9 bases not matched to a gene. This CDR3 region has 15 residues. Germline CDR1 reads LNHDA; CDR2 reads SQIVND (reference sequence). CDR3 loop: CASSWTGSDTYEQYF. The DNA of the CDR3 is TGTGCCAGTAGTTGGACAGGATCGGACACCTACGAGCAGTACTTC. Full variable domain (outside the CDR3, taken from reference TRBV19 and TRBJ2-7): DGGITQSPKYLFRKEGQNVTLSCEQNLNHDAMYWYRQDPGQGLRLIYYSQIVNDFQKGDIAEGYSVSREKKESFPLTVTSAQKNPTAFYLCASSWTGSDTYEQYFGPGTRLTVT.

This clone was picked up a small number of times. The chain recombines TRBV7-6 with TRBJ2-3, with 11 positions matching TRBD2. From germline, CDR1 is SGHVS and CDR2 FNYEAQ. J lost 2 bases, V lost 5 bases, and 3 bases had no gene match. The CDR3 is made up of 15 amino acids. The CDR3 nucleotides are TGTGCCAGCAGCGTTAGCGGGGGGGCCACAGATACGCAGTATTTT. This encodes CASSVSGGATDTQYF.

CDR3 nucleotides: TGTGCCAGCAGCTTATCCCCCAGGGAGGGCTATGGCTACACCTTC. Translating gives CASSLSPREGYGYTF. The rearrangement joins TRBV7-6 to TRBJ1-2, with D possibly matching TRBD1 (5 bases). V was cut by 2 bases and J by 4 bases, with 14 bases left in between. The CDR3 extends over 15 amino acids. Germline CDR1 reads SGHVS; CDR2 reads FNYEAQ.

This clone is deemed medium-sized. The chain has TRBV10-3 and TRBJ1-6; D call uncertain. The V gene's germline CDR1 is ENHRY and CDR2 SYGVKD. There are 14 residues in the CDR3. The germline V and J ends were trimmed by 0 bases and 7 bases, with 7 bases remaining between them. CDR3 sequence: CAISESGNNSPLHF. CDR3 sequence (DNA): TGTGCCATCAGTGAGTCGGGCAACAATTCACCCCTCCACTTT.

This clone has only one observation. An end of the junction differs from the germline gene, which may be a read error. The CDR3 loop is CASSVSGADIF. In nucleotides, the CDR3 is TGCGCCAGCAGTGTGTCAGGTGCCGATATCTTC. The chain employs TRBV10-1 and TRBJ2-7; D is unclear. The germline V gene has CDR1 WNHNN and CDR2 SYGVQD (reference sequence). The CDR3 contains 11 residues.

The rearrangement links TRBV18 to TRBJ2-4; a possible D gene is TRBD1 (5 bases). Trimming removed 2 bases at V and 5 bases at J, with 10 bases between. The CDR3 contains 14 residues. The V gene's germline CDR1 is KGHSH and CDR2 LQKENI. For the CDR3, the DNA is TGTGCCAGCTCACCAGGCCAGGGTCAAAACATTCAGTACTTC. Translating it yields CASSPGQGQNIQYF.

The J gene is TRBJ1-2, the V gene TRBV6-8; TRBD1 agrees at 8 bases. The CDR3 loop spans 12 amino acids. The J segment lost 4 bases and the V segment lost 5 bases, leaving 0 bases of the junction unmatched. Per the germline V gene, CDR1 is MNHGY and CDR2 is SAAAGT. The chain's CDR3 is CASSDRGYGYTF. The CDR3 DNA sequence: TGTGCCAGCAGTGACAGGGGCTATGGCTACACCTTC.

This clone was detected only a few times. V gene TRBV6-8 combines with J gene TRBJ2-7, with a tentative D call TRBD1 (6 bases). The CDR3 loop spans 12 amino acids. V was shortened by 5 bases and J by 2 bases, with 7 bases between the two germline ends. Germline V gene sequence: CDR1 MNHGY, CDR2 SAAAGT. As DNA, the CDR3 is TGTGCCAGCAGTGGGGACACCTACGAGCAGTACTTC. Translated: CASSGDTYEQYF.

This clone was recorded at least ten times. The CDR3 region has the DNA TGTGCCAGCCGGAAGACTAGCGGGGGCCGTACGTACAATGAGCAGTTCTTC. It specifies CASRKTSGGRTYNEQFF. The chain recombines TRBV11-3 with TRBJ2-1; 12 bases match TRBD2. Germline V lookup: CDR1 SGHNT, CDR2 YENEEA. The V gene end was trimmed by 8 bases and the J gene end by 4 bases; junction bases not matched to a gene: 12. The CDR3 is made up of 17 amino acids.

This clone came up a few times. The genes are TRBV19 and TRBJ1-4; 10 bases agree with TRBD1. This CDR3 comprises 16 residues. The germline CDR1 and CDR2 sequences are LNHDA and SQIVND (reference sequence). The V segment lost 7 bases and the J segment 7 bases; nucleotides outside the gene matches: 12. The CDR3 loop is CASKVIRDRGGEKLFF. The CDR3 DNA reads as TGTGCCAGTAAGGTCATCCGGGACAGGGGCGGTGAAAAACTGTTTTTT.

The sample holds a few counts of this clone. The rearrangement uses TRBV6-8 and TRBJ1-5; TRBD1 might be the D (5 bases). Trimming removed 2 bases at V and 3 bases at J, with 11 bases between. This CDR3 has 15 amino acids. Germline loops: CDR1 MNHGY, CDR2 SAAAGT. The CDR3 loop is CASSYSRDYNQPQHF. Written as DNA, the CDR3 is TGTGCCAGCAGTTACAGCAGGGATTACAATCAGCCCCAGCATTTT.

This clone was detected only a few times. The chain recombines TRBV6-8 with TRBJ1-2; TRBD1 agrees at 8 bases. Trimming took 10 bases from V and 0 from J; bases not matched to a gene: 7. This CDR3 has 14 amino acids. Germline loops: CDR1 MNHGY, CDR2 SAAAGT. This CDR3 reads CAIADRDTNYGYTF. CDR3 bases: TGTGCCATCGCGGACAGGGATACTAACTATGGCTACACCTTC.

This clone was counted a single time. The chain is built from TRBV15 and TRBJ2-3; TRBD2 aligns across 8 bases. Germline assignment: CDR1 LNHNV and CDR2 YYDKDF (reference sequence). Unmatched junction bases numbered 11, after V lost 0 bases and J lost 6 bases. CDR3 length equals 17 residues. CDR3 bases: TGTGCCACCAGCAGAGATCCCCCTAGCGGGTCCCCCGATACGCAGTATTTT. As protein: CATSRDPPSGSPDTQYF.

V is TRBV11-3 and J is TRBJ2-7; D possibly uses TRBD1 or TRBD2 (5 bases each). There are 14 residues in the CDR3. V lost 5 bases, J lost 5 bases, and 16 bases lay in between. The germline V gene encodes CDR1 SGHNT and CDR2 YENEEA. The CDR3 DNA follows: TGTGCCAGCAGCCTGGGGGAGCAGGCCCACGAGCAGTACTTC. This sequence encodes CASSLGEQAHEQYF.

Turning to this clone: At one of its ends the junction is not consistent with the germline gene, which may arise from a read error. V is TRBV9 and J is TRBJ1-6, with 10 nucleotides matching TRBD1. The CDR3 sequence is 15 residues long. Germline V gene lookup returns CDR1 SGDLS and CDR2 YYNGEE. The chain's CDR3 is CASSSSDRGDTPHHF. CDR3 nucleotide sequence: TGTGCCAGCAGCTCCTCGGACAGGGGGGATACGCCCCACCACTTT. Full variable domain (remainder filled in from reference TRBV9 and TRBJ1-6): DSGVTQTPKHLITATGQRVTLRCSPRSGDLSVYWYQQSLDQGLQFLIQYYNGEERAKGNILERFSAQQFPDLHSELNLSSLELGDSALYFCASSSSDRGDTPHHFGNGTRLTVT.

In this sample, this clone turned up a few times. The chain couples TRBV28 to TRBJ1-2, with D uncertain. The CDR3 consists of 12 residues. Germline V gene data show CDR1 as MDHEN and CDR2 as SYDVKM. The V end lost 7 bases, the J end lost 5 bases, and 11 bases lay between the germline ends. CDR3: CASNKWNYGYTF. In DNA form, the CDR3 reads TGTGCCAGCAACAAGTGGAATTATGGCTACACCTTC.

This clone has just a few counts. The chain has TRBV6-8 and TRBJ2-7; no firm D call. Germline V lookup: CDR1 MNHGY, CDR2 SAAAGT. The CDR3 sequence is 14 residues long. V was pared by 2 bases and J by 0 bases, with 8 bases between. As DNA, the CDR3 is TGTGCCAGCAGTTACGCCGGTGCCTCCTACGAGCAGTACTTC. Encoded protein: CASSYAGASYEQYF.

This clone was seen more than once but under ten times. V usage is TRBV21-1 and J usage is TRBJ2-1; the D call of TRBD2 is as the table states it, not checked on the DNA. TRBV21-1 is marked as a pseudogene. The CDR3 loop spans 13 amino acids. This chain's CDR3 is CASSVALAQEQFF. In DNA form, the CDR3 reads TGTGCCAGCAGCGTAGCACTAGCACAGGAGCAGTTCTTC.

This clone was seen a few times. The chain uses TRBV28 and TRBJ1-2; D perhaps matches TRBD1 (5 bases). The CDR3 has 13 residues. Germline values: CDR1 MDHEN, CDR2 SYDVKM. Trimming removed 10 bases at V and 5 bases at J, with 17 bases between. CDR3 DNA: TGTGCCATCACGGGCCAGGGAGATTATGGCTACACCTTC. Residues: CAITGQGDYGYTF.

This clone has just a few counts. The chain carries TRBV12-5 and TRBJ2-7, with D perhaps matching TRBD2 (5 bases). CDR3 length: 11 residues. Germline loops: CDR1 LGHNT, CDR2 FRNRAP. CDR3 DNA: TGTGCCAGCGGACCTTCCTACGAGCAGTACTTC. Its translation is CASGPSYEQYF.

This chain's CDR3 is CASSPGSLDGEQYF. In DNA, the CDR3 is TGTGCCAGCAGTCCAGGGTCCCTGGACGGGGAGCAGTACTTC. V and J are TRBV28 and TRBJ2-7, with a weak D call TRBD1 (5 bases). The V and J ends lost 5 bases and 7 bases respectively, with 18 bases between them. The CDR3 contains 14 residues. Germline V lookup: CDR1 MDHEN, CDR2 SYDVKM.

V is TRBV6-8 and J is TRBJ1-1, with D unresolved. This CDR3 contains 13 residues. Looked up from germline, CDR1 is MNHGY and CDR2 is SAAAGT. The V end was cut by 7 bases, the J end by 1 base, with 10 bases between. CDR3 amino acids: CASTVNRNTEAFF. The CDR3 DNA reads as TGTGCCAGCACCGTTAACAGGAACACTGAAGCTTTCTTT.